The rows below give T cell receptor beta chains drawn from one sample of a study of PD-1 blockade in classical Hodgkin lymphoma. Assay: immunoSEQ multiplex PCR; the TCRdb copy retains only in-frame clones and omits some. Seen here are 95,000 to 100,000 clones, approximately 90% observed once, and the top ten hold more than 6.5%. The sequences come from peripheral blood mononuclear cells (PBMCs), collected before the second cycle of nivolumab. The receptors were gathered from a human donor with classical Hodgkin lymphoma. Both conserved end residues are part of each CDR3. Fields, in order: clone size, V gene, J gene, D gene, CDR3 protein, CDR3 DNA. A D gene is named only where the DNA matches it firmly. Size tells how often a clone was seen (once, few, many) or the class of an expanded clone, and some rows leave it out.

clone_size: NA; v_call: TRBV19; j_call: TRBJ2-3; d_call: NA; cdr3_aa: CASSRGTPFTDTQYF; cdr3_nt: TGTGCCAGTAGTAGAGGGACTCCTTTCACAGATACGCAGTATTTT
clone_size: NA; v_call: TRBV19; j_call: TRBJ2-1; d_call: NA; cdr3_aa: CASSPARSRFYNEQFF; cdr3_nt: TGTGCCAGTAGCCCCGCCAGGAGTAGGTTCTATAATGAGCAGTTCTTC
clone_size: NA; v_call: TRBV6-1; j_call: TRBJ1-5; d_call: NA; cdr3_aa: CASSGGHYSNQPQHF; cdr3_nt: TGTGCCAGCAGCGGAGGACATTATAGCAATCAGCCCCAGCATTTT
clone_size: NA; v_call: TRBV7-9; j_call: TRBJ1-2; d_call: NA; cdr3_aa: CASSPRTQGTPSGYTF; cdr3_nt: TGTGCCAGCAGCCCTAGAACCCAGGGAACCCCAAGCGGCTACACCTTC
clone_size: NA; v_call: TRBV2; j_call: TRBJ2-4; d_call: NA; cdr3_aa: CASITLAKNIQYF; cdr3_nt: TGTGCCAGCATAACGCTAGCCAAAAACATTCAGTACTTC
clone_size: NA; v_call: TRBV6-6; j_call: TRBJ1-1; d_call: NA; cdr3_aa: CASSSHYTAFF; cdr3_nt: TGTGCCAGCAGTTCCCACTACACGGCTTTCTTT
clone_size: NA; v_call: TRBV19; j_call: TRBJ1-5; d_call: NA; cdr3_aa: CASSIYEGVGQPQHF; cdr3_nt: TGTGCCAGTAGTATTTATGAGGGGGTCGGTCAGCCCCAGCATTTT
clone_size: NA; v_call: TRBV5-6; j_call: TRBJ2-7; d_call: NA; cdr3_aa: CASSPAGSSYEQYF; cdr3_nt: TGTGCCAGCAGCCCCGCAGGGAGCTCCTACGAGCAGTACTTC
clone_size: once; v_call: TRBV5-8; j_call: TRBJ1-2; d_call: TRBD1; cdr3_aa: CASSSRQGRRDYTF; cdr3_nt: TGTGCCAGCAGCTCCCGACAGGGCAGACGGGACTACACCTTC
clone_size: NA; v_call: TRBV5-6; j_call: TRBJ1-2; d_call: NA; cdr3_aa: CASSFSGFGYTF; cdr3_nt: TGTGCCAGCAGCTTTTCAGGTTTTGGCTACACCTTC
clone_size: NA; v_call: TRBV7-3; j_call: TRBJ1-1; d_call: NA; cdr3_aa: CASSLGEFTEAFF; cdr3_nt: TGTGCCAGCAGCTTGGGGGAGTTCACTGAAGCTTTCTTT
clone_size: NA; v_call: TRBV6-1; j_call: TRBJ1-1; d_call: NA; cdr3_aa: CASSELDYTEAFF; cdr3_nt: TGTGCCAGCAGTGAACTCGATTACACTGAAGCTTTCTTT
clone_size: NA; v_call: TRBV5-1; j_call: TRBJ2-7; d_call: NA; cdr3_aa: CASSSPQGGSYEQYF; cdr3_nt: TGCGCCAGCAGCTCACCACAGGGGGGGAGTTACGAGCAGTACTTC
clone_size: NA; v_call: TRBV5-4; j_call: TRBJ1-3; d_call: NA; cdr3_aa: CASSHTAFGSGNTIYF; cdr3_nt: TGTGCCAGCAGCCACACAGCGTTTGGATCTGGAAACACCATATATTTT
clone_size: NA; v_call: TRBV6-1; j_call: TRBJ1-4; d_call: TRBD1; cdr3_aa: CASSHRGLGEKLFF; cdr3_nt: TGTGCCAGCAGCCACAGGGGATTGGGTGAAAAACTGTTTTTT
clone_size: NA; v_call: TRBV28; j_call: TRBJ1-6; d_call: NA; cdr3_aa: CASSSGLNSPLHF; cdr3_nt: TGTGCCAGCAGTTCCGGGCTTAATTCACCCCTCCACTTT
clone_size: NA; v_call: TRBV28; j_call: TRBJ2-1; d_call: NA; cdr3_aa: CASSLPVSQQNKFF; cdr3_nt: TGTGCCAGCAGTTTACCCGTATCGCAGCAGAACAAGTTCTTC
clone_size: NA; v_call: TRBV9; j_call: TRBJ1-2; d_call: TRBD1; cdr3_aa: CASSAGQGASGYTF; cdr3_nt: TGTGCCAGCAGCGCAGGACAGGGGGCTTCTGGCTACACCTTC
clone_size: NA; v_call: TRBV19; j_call: TRBJ2-1; d_call: NA; cdr3_aa: CASSTATDLPWGGLVLGQFF; cdr3_nt: TGTGCCAGTAGCACCGCGACAGACCTCCCTTGGGGAGGCCTAGTTTTGGGGCAGTTCTTC
clone_size: NA; v_call: TRBV2; j_call: TRBJ2-5; d_call: TRBD2; cdr3_aa: CASSEALMTSGGETQYF; cdr3_nt: TGTGCCAGCAGTGAAGCCCTTATGACTAGCGGGGGGGAGACCCAGTACTTC
clone_size: once; v_call: TRBV30; j_call: TRBJ1-2; d_call: NA; cdr3_aa: CAWAQGYYGYTF; cdr3_nt: TGTGCCTGGGCTCAGGGGTACTATGGCTACACCTTC
clone_size: few; v_call: TRBV19; j_call: TRBJ2-4; d_call: NA; cdr3_aa: CASSKQGLAKNIQYF; cdr3_nt: TGTGCCAGTAGTAAGCAGGGTCTAGCCAAAAACATTCAGTACTTC
clone_size: once; v_call: TRBV7-2; j_call: TRBJ2-5; d_call: NA; cdr3_aa: CASSLGLRGTQYF; cdr3_nt: TGTGCCAGCAGCCTCGGGCTGAGGGGGACCCAGTACTTC
clone_size: NA; v_call: TRBV6-5; j_call: TRBJ1-2; d_call: TRBD1; cdr3_aa: CASTRTGYGYTF; cdr3_nt: TGTGCCAGCACCCGGACAGGTTATGGCTACACCTTC
clone_size: once; v_call: TRBV19; j_call: TRBJ1-5; d_call: NA; cdr3_aa: CASNNWGNQPQHF; cdr3_nt: TGTGCCAGTAATAATTGGGGCAATCAGCCCCAGCATTTT
clone_size: NA; v_call: TRBV11-1; j_call: TRBJ2-5; d_call: TRBD2; cdr3_aa: CASSAGLQETQYF; cdr3_nt: TGTGCCAGCAGCGCGGGACTACAAGAGACCCAGTACTTC
clone_size: NA; v_call: TRBV7-2; j_call: TRBJ2-1; d_call: NA; cdr3_aa: CASRQTDDILFF; cdr3_nt: TGTGCCAGCAGACAAACAGACGACATCCTGTTCTTC
clone_size: NA; v_call: TRBV5-1; j_call: TRBJ1-6; d_call: TRBD1; cdr3_aa: CASSLALFRDSISPLHF; cdr3_nt: TGCGCCAGCAGCTTGGCCTTATTCCGGGACAGCATTTCACCCCTCCACTTT
clone_size: NA; v_call: TRBV6-5; j_call: TRBJ2-7; d_call: NA; cdr3_aa: CASTQGKGYEQYF; cdr3_nt: TGTGCCAGCACCCAGGGGAAAGGCTACGAGCAGTACTTC
clone_size: NA; v_call: TRBV27; j_call: TRBJ2-5; d_call: NA; cdr3_aa: CASSWMGGAQETQYF; cdr3_nt: TGTGCCAGCAGTTGGATGGGGGGGGCTCAAGAGACCCAGTACTTC
clone_size: NA; v_call: TRBV9; j_call: TRBJ1-1; d_call: TRBD1; cdr3_aa: CASKGQGRTEAFF; cdr3_nt: TGTGCCAGCAAGGGACAGGGGAGAACTGAAGCTTTCTTT
clone_size: NA; v_call: TRBV6-6; j_call: TRBJ1-5; d_call: NA; cdr3_aa: CASSYPHRDQPQHF; cdr3_nt: TGTGCCAGCAGTTACCCTCACAGGGATCAGCCCCAGCATTTT
clone_size: NA; v_call: TRBV21-1; j_call: TRBJ1-6; d_call: NA; cdr3_aa: CASSKAGQPYNSPLHF; cdr3_nt: TGTGCCAGCAGCAAAGCCGGACAGCCATATAATTCACCCCTCCACTTT
clone_size: NA; v_call: TRBV7-6; j_call: TRBJ1-1; d_call: NA; cdr3_aa: CASSRKSFLRAEAFF; cdr3_nt: TGTGCCAGCAGCCGAAAGTCCTTCCTTCGGGCTGAAGCTTTCTTT
clone_size: NA; v_call: TRBV5-6; j_call: TRBJ1-4; d_call: NA; cdr3_aa: CASSYTYGAEKLFF; cdr3_nt: TGTGCCAGCAGCTATACCTACGGGGCCGAAAAACTGTTTTTT
clone_size: NA; v_call: TRBV4-1; j_call: TRBJ2-1; d_call: TRBD1; cdr3_aa: CASSHNDRGTYNEQFF; cdr3_nt: TGCGCCAGCAGCCACAACGACAGGGGAACCTACAATGAGCAGTTCTTC
clone_size: NA; v_call: TRBV7-9; j_call: TRBJ2-1; d_call: TRBD2; cdr3_aa: CASSHTLAGGPFEQFF; cdr3_nt: TGTGCCAGCAGCCACACCCTAGCGGGGGGGCCATTTGAGCAGTTCTTC
clone_size: NA; v_call: TRBV5-1; j_call: TRBJ1-1; d_call: NA; cdr3_aa: CASSLDGGWDTEAFF; cdr3_nt: TGCGCCAGCAGCTTGGATGGGGGGTGGGACACTGAAGCTTTCTTT
clone_size: NA; v_call: TRBV6-5; j_call: TRBJ2-3; d_call: NA; cdr3_aa: CASSYSVGAADTQYF; cdr3_nt: TGTGCCAGCAGTTACTCTGTAGGGGCGGCAGATACGCAGTATTTT
clone_size: once; v_call: TRBV6-5; j_call: TRBJ1-6; d_call: NA; cdr3_aa: CASSSQGRDNSPLHF; cdr3_nt: TGTGCCAGCAGTAGCCAGGGACGGGATAATTCACCCCTCCACTTT
clone_size: NA; v_call: TRBV29-1; j_call: TRBJ1-1; d_call: NA; cdr3_aa: CSVDYGNTEAFF; cdr3_nt: TGCAGCGTTGATTATGGGAACACTGAAGCTTTCTTT
clone_size: NA; v_call: TRBV6-5; j_call: TRBJ1-5; d_call: NA; cdr3_aa: CASSYNRADQPQHF; cdr3_nt: TGTGCCAGCAGTTACAACAGGGCTGATCAGCCCCAGCATTTT
clone_size: NA; v_call: TRBV6-1; j_call: TRBJ2-7; d_call: TRBD1; cdr3_aa: CASSAGQPPSYEQYF; cdr3_nt: TGTGCCAGCAGTGCGGGACAGCCGCCCTCCTACGAGCAGTACTTC
clone_size: NA; v_call: TRBV5-2; j_call: TRBJ2-7; d_call: NA; cdr3_aa: CASSQDTVPYQQYF; cdr3_nt: TGCGCCAGCAGCCAAGATACAGTCCCCTACCAGCAGTACTTC
clone_size: NA; v_call: TRBV9; j_call: TRBJ1-2; d_call: NA; cdr3_aa: CASSVSTGWNYGYTF; cdr3_nt: TGTGCCAGCAGCGTAAGTACAGGGTGGAACTATGGCTACACCTTC
clone_size: NA; v_call: TRBV5-5; j_call: TRBJ2-7; d_call: TRBD1; cdr3_aa: CASSSDRLSGQGVHEQYF; cdr3_nt: TGTGCCAGCAGCTCCGACCGTCTTTCGGGACAGGGCGTCCACGAGCAGTACTTC
clone_size: NA; v_call: TRBV5-4; j_call: TRBJ1-3; d_call: NA; cdr3_aa: CASSLGMAGSSGNTIYF; cdr3_nt: TGTGCCAGCAGCTTGGGAATGGCCGGCAGCTCTGGAAACACCATATATTTT
clone_size: NA; v_call: TRBV7-9; j_call: TRBJ2-1; d_call: NA; cdr3_aa: CASSRGRSSYNEQFF; cdr3_nt: TGTGCCAGCAGCCGAGGTAGGAGCTCCTACAATGAGCAGTTCTTC
clone_size: NA; v_call: TRBV28; j_call: TRBJ1-6; d_call: NA; cdr3_aa: CASSSLDTSRTPLHF; cdr3_nt: TGTGCCAGCAGTTCCCTAGACACCTCCAGGACACCCCTCCACTTT
clone_size: NA; v_call: TRBV7-9; j_call: TRBJ2-4; d_call: NA; cdr3_aa: CASSTQGGPNPIGSIQYF; cdr3_nt: TGTGCCAGCAGCACCCAGGGGGGCCCGAACCCGATCGGAAGCATTCAGTACTTC
clone_size: NA; v_call: TRBV18; j_call: TRBJ1-6; d_call: TRBD1; cdr3_aa: CASSTGQGNNSPLHF; cdr3_nt: TGTGCCAGCTCAACGGGACAGGGTAACAATTCACCCCTCCACTTT
clone_size: NA; v_call: TRBV7-9; j_call: TRBJ1-2; d_call: NA; cdr3_aa: CASSLALTQEPGYTF; cdr3_nt: TGTGCCAGCAGCTTAGCCCTTACCCAGGAACCGGGCTACACCTTC
clone_size: NA; v_call: TRBV4-3; j_call: TRBJ1-1; d_call: NA; cdr3_aa: CASSQVLIGVMNTEAFF; cdr3_nt: TGCGCCAGCAGCCAAGTCTTAATAGGGGTCATGAACACTGAAGCTTTCTTT
clone_size: NA; v_call: TRBV6-5; j_call: TRBJ2-2; d_call: NA; cdr3_aa: CASSDRYTGELFF; cdr3_nt: TGTGCCAGCAGTGACCGGTACACCGGGGAGCTGTTTTTT